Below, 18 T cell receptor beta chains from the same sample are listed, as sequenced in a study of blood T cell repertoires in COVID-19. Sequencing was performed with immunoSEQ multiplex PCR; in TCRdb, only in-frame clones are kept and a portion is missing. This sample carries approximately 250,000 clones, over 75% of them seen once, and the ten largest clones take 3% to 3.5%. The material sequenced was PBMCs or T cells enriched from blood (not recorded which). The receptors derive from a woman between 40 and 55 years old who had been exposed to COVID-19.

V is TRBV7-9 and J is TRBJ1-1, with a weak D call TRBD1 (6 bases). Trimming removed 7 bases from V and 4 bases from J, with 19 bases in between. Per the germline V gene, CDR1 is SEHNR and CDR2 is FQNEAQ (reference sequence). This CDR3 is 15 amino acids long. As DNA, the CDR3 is TGTGCCAGCACCCTATTGACAGGCGGGAGCACTGAAGCTTTCTTT. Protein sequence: CASTLLTGGSTEAFF.

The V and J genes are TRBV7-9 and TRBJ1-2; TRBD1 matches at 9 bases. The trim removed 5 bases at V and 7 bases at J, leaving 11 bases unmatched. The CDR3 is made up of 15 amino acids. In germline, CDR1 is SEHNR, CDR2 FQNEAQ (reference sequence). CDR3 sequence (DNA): TGTGCCAGCAGCGTGCCGGGACAGGGAAGTACTGGCTACACCTTC. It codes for CASSVPGQGSTGYTF.

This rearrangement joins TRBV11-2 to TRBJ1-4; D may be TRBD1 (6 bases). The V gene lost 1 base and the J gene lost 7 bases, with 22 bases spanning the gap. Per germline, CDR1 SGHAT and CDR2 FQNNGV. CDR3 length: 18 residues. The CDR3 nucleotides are TGTGCCAGCAGCTTAGGCGGATACAGGGTCTCTTTGGGTGAAAAACTGTTTTTT. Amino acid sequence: CASSLGGYRVSLGEKLFF.

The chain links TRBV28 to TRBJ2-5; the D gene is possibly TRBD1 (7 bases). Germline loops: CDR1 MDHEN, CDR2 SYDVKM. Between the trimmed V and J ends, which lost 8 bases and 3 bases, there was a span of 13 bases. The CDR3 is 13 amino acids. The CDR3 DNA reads TGTGCCAGCGTCGACAGGGAGGAAGAGACCCAGTACTTC. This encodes CASVDREEETQYF.

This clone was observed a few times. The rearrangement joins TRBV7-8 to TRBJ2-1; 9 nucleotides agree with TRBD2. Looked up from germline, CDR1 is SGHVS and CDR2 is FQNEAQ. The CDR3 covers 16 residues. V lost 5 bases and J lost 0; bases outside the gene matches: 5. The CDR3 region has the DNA TGTGCCAGCAGCCCCCGACTAGCGGACTCCTACAATGAGCAGTTCTTC. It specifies CASSPRLADSYNEQFF.

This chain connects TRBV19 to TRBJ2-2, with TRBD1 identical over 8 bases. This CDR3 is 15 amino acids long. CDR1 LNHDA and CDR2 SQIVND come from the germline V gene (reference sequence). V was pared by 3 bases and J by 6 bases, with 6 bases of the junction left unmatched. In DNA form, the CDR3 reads TGTGCCAGTAGTATCGCAGGGGGCAAGGCCGGGGAGCTGTTTTTT. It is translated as CASSIAGGKAGELFF.

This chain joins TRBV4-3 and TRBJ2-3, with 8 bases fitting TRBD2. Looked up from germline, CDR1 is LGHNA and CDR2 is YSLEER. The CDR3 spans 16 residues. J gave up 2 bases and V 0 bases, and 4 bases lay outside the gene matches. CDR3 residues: CASSQESGSPTDTQYF. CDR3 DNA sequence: TGCGCCAGCAGCCAAGAGAGCGGGAGCCCCACAGATACGCAGTATTTT.

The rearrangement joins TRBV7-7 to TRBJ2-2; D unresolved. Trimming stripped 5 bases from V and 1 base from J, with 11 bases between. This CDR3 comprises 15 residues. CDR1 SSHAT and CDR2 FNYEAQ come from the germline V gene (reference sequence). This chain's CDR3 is CASSPSAQNTGELFF. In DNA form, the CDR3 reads TGTGCCAGCAGCCCCAGCGCTCAGAACACCGGGGAGCTGTTTTTT.

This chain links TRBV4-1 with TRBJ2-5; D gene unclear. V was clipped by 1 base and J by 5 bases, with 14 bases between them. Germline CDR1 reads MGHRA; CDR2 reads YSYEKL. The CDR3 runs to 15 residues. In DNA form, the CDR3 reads TGCGCCAGCAGCCAAGCTCCGACCGGGTGGGAGACCCAGTACTTC. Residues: CASSQAPTGWETQYF.

CDR3 DNA: TGTGCCAGCAGCTTAACCGGACAGGGGGCGAACTATGGCTACACCTTC. Encoded protein: CASSLTGQGANYGYTF. This chain uses TRBV7-9 with TRBJ1-2; TRBD1 matches 11 bases. CDR1 is SEHNR, CDR2 FQNEAQ, per germline (reference sequence). V shed 2 bases and J 2 bases; nucleotides not matched to a gene: 4. The CDR3 is 16 amino acids.

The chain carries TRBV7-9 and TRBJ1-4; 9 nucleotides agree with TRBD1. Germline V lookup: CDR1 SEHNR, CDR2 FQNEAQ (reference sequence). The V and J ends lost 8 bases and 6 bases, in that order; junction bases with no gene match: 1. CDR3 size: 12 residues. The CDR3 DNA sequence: TGTGCCAGCGGGGACAGGGATGAAAAACTGTTTTTT. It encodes CASGDRDEKLFF. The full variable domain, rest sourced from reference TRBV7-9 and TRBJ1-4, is DTGVSQNPRHKITKRGQNVTFRCDPISEHNRLYWYRQTLGQGPEFLTYFQNEAQLEKSRLLSDRFSAERPKGSFSTLEIQRTEQGDSAMYLCASGDRDEKLFFGSGTQLSVL.

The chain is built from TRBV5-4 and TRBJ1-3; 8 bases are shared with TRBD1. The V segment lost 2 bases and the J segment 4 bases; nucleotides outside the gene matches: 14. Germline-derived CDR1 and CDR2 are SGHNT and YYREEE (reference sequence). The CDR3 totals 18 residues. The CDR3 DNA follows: TGTGCCAGCAGCTTCGGCCCAAGGACAGGGTACTGGGGAAACACCATATATTTT. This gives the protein CASSFGPRTGYWGNTIYF.

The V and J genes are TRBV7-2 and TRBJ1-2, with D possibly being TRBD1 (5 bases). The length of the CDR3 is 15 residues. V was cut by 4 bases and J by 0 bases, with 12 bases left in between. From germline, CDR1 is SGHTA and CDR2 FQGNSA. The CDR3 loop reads CASSSTGDPNYGYTF. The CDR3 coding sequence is TGTGCCAGCAGCTCCACAGGTGATCCTAACTATGGCTACACCTTC.

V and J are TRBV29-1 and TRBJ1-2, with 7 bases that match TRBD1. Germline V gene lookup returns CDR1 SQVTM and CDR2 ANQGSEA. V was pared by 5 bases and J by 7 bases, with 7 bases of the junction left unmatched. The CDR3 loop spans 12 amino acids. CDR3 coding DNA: TGCAGCGTTAGGGGGCTCGAGGGTGGCTACACCTTC. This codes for CSVRGLEGGYTF.

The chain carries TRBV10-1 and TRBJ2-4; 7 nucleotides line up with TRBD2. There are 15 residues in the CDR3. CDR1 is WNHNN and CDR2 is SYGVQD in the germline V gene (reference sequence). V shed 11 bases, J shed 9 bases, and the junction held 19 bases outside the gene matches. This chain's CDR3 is CARPEFEGRGCIQYF. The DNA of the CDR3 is TGCGCCCGCCCCGAGTTTGAGGGGAGGGGTTGCATTCAGTACTTC.

This CDR3 reads CASSLLTVDEKLFF. For the CDR3, the DNA is TGTGCCAGCAGCCTTCTCACGGTGGATGAAAAACTGTTTTTT. The rearrangement links TRBV6-5 to TRBJ1-4, with D hard to call. The CDR3 covers 14 residues. Germline values: CDR1 MNHEY, CDR2 SVGAGI. V dropped 6 bases and J dropped 6 bases, with 14 bases sitting between them.

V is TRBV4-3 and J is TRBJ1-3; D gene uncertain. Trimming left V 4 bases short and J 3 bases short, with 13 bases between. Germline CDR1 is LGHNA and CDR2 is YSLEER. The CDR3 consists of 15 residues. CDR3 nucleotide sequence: TGCGCCAGCAGCCCCGACGGGGAAAATGGAAACACCATATATTTT. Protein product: CASSPDGENGNTIYF.

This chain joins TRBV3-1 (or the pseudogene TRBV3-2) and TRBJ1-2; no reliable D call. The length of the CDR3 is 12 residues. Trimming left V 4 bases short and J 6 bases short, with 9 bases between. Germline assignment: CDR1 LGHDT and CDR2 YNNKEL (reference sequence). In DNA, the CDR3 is TGTGCCAGCAGCCTTATGCGGGATGGCTACACCTTC. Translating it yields CASSLMRDGYTF.